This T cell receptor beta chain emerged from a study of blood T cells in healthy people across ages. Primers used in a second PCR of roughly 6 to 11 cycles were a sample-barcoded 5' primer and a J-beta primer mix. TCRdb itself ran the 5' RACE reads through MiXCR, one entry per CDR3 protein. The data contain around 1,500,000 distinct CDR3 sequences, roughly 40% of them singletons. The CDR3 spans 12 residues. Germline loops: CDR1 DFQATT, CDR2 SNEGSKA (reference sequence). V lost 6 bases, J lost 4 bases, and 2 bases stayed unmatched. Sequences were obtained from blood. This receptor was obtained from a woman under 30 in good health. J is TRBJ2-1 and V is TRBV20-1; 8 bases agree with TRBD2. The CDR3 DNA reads TGCAGTGCCAAGCGGGGGTACAATGAGCAGTTCTTC. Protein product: CSAKRGYNEQFF.